One and the same sample provided the 18 T cell receptor beta chains below, sequenced in a study of blood T cell repertoires in COVID-19 (dated by TCRdb to about 2020). Libraries were prepared through the immunoSEQ multiplex PCR assay. Entries here come from immuneACCESS through TCRdb and include only in-frame sequences with V and J called. Some clones fail to appear in such tables; in the studies checked, an unresolved V gene covers under half of the shortfall, and the cause of the remainder is unknown. The sample profile shows under 60,000 clones; about 85% of them were found once. The ten largest clones represent 10% to 13% of the sample. What was sequenced was peripheral blood. All receptors derive from a human donor in a cohort sampled during active COVID-19.

As DNA, the CDR3 is TGCGCCAGCAGCGCCGGGACTAGCGGGACCTACGAGCAGTACTTC. It codes for CASSAGTSGTYEQYF. This chain connects TRBV5-1 to TRBJ2-7; TRBD2 agrees at 13 bases. This CDR3 contains 15 residues. The germline CDR1 and CDR2 sequences are SGHRS and YFSETQ. The J segment lost 2 bases and the V segment lost 4 bases, leaving 3 bases of the junction unmatched.

This clone appeared a few times. CDR3 sequence reads: CASSTTGWDGYTF. The CDR3 DNA sequence: TGTGCCAGTAGCACGACAGGGTGGGATGGCTACACCTTC. The rearrangement uses TRBV19 and TRBJ1-2, with 7 bases lining up with TRBD1. Germline V gene lookup returns CDR1 LNHDA and CDR2 SQIVND (reference sequence). Trimming removed 6 bases from V and 6 bases from J; junction bases left unmatched: 7. This CDR3 comprises 13 residues.

V usage is TRBV3-1 (or the pseudogene TRBV3-2) and J usage is TRBJ1-1; tentative D call: TRBD1 (5 bases). Between the trimmed V and J ends, which lost 4 bases and 3 bases, there was a span of 15 bases. The germline V gene has CDR1 LGHDT and CDR2 YNNKEL (reference sequence). This CDR3 spans 15 amino acids. DNA for the CDR3: TGTGCCAGCAGCCCCCCCCAGGGTCCGCACACTGAAGCTTTCTTT. This sequence encodes CASSPPQGPHTEAFF.

This clone has just one count. This rearrangement joins TRBV6-4 to TRBJ2-1, with TRBD1 matching 9 bases. In germline, CDR1 is MRHNA, CDR2 SNTAGT. The CDR3 totals 13 residues. The trim removed 6 bases at V and 8 bases at J, leaving 5 bases unmatched. The CDR3 region has the DNA TGTGCCAGCAGGCCGACAGGGGGGGATGAGCAGTTCTTC. Protein sequence: CASRPTGGDEQFF.

This rearrangement joins TRBV19 to TRBJ1-5; unclear D gene. V shed 6 bases and J shed 0 bases, with 18 bases lying between them. CDR1 and CDR2 (germline): LNHDA, SQIVND (reference sequence). The CDR3 has 17 amino acids. The CDR3: CASRERPTGYSNQPQHF. The CDR3 bases are TGTGCCAGTAGGGAAAGACCGACGGGGTATAGCAATCAGCCCCAGCATTTT.

The CDR3 spells CASSRTGQETQYF. CDR3 DNA: TGTGCCAGCAGCCGCACAGGGCAAGAGACCCAGTACTTC. The gene calls are TRBV5-8 and TRBJ2-5; tentatively, D is TRBD1 (6 bases). The germline V gene has CDR1 SGHTS and CDR2 YDEGEE. There are 13 residues in the CDR3. V lost 4 bases and J lost 2, with 9 bases in between.

The chain links TRBV6-2 or TRBV6-3 to TRBJ2-1; 7 nucleotides align to TRBD2. V dropped 5 bases and J dropped 10; count of bases not matched to a gene: 8. The length of the CDR3 is 13 residues. The germline CDR1 and CDR2 sequences are MNHEY and SVGEGT. The CDR3 coding sequence is TGTGCCAGCAGTCGAGGGAGGGCCGACGAGCAGTTCTTC. Its protein product is CASSRGRADEQFF.

The rearrangement uses TRBV10-3 and TRBJ1-2, with a weak D call TRBD1 (5 bases). Germline values: CDR1 ENHRY, CDR2 SYGVKD. V lost 4 bases and J 8 bases, leaving 11 bases between the germline ends. The length of the CDR3 is 12 residues. The CDR3 spells CAISVQGQGYTF. CDR3 coding DNA: TGTGCCATCAGTGTTCAGGGCCAGGGCTACACCTTC.

The V gene is TRBV3-1 (or the pseudogene TRBV3-2), the J gene TRBJ2-5; 8 bases match TRBD2. With V trimmed by 1 base and J by 4 bases, 2 bases remained unmatched. Looked up from germline, CDR1 is LGHDT and CDR2 is YNNKEL (reference sequence). This CDR3 region has 14 residues. The CDR3 protein is CASSQGLAGETQYF. The CDR3 nucleotides read TGTGCCAGCAGCCAAGGGCTAGCGGGAGAGACCCAGTACTTC.

The chain combines TRBV7-8 with TRBJ2-5; D perhaps matches TRBD1 (5 bases). CDR3 length equals 18 residues. Germline CDR1 is SGHVS and CDR2 is FQNEAQ. The V and J ends lost 5 bases and 0 bases respectively, with 22 bases between them. The CDR3 loop is CASSIQVAGPEDQETQYF. In DNA form, the CDR3 reads TGTGCCAGCAGCATTCAAGTTGCAGGGCCCGAGGACCAAGAGACCCAGTACTTC.

Worth noting for this clone: The same CDR3 also results from other DNA sequences found in this sample. The chain is built from TRBV28 and TRBJ1-1; D is unclear. The CDR3 is 14 amino acids. Germline V gene sequence: CDR1 MDHEN, CDR2 SYDVKM. Deletions cut 3 bases from V and 4 bases from J, with 12 bases between. The CDR3 reads CASSFFVGSTEAFF. The CDR3 bases are TGTGCCAGCAGTTTCTTCGTTGGGAGCACTGAAGCTTTCTTT.

This sequence joins TRBV30 and TRBJ1-1; D unresolved. CDR3 length: 13 residues. V gave up 4 bases and J gave up 1 base, with 10 bases separating them. CDR1 and CDR2 (germline): GTSNPN, SVGIG (reference sequence). The CDR3 loop reads CAWTRVWNTEAFF. The CDR3 DNA reads as TGTGCCTGGACTCGGGTCTGGAACACTGAAGCTTTCTTT.

This clone was detected once. The gene calls are TRBV10-1 and TRBJ2-3, with D perhaps matching TRBD2 (7 bases). Trimming pared 3 bases from V and 1 base from J, leaving 23 bases between. The germline V gene encodes CDR1 WNHNN and CDR2 SYGVQD (reference sequence). The CDR3 spans 19 residues. The chain's CDR3 is CASSEGRGEVRDCTDTQYF. The CDR3 DNA sequence: TGCGCCAGCAGTGAAGGGAGGGGGGAGGTGCGGGATTGCACAGATACGCAGTATTTT.

The V and J genes are TRBV2 and TRBJ2-5, with 9 bases aligning to TRBD1. Germline V gene sequence: CDR1 SNHLY, CDR2 FYNNEI. Trimming took 7 bases from V and 7 from J; bases not matched to a gene: 7. The CDR3 is made up of 13 amino acids. CDR3 loop: CASTGQGRTTQYF. For the CDR3, the DNA is TGTGCCAGCACGGGACAGGGTCGTACGACCCAGTACTTC.

The chain employs TRBV19 and TRBJ2-6; 7 nucleotides line up with TRBD1. The V and J ends lost 4 bases and 2 bases, in that order; junction bases with no gene match: 11. The CDR3 contains 18 residues. Germline values: CDR1 LNHDA, CDR2 SQIVND (reference sequence). DNA for the CDR3: TGTGCCAGTAGTACTTCTGAAGCGACAGGGACTGGGGCCAACGTCCTGACTTTC. This codes for CASSTSEATGTGANVLTF.

This clone was counted a single time. The J gene is TRBJ2-7, the V gene TRBV7-9, with 7 bases that match TRBD2. The CDR3 spans 15 residues. CDR1 and CDR2 (germline): SEHNR, FQNEAQ (reference sequence). With 0 bases clipped from V and 0 bases from J, the junction kept 2 bases outside the gene matches. CDR3 coding DNA: TGTGCCAGCAGCTTAGCTGGGGGGGGCTCCTACGAGCAGTACTTC. Translating it yields CASSLAGGGSYEQYF.

This chain links TRBV30 with TRBJ1-1, with 7 positions matching TRBD1. Germline lookup yields CDR1 GTSNPN and CDR2 SVGIG (reference sequence). The CDR3 contains 15 residues. Trimming at V came to 0 bases and at J to 3 bases, leaving 7 bases not matched to a gene. In DNA, the CDR3 is TGTGCCTGGAGTGTCTTCGGCCAGGGGGACACTGAAGCTTTCTTT. Translation: CAWSVFGQGDTEAFF.

This clone showed up just once. The V and J genes are TRBV29-1 and TRBJ2-5; TRBD1 is a possible D gene (6 bases). Germline-derived CDR1 and CDR2 are SQVTM and ANQGSEA. This CDR3 contains 12 residues. V lost 6 bases and J 5 bases, leaving 13 bases between the germline ends. The CDR3 nucleotides are TGCAGCGTGGTGGGGACAAGCGAGACCCAGTACTTC. It is translated as CSVVGTSETQYF.